The rows below give T cell receptor beta chains drawn from one sample of a study of blood T cells in healthy people across ages. MiXCR, applied by TCRdb to the 5' RACE reads, yields one record per CDR3 protein. The table lists roughly 700,000 distinct CDR3 sequences, approximately 49% of them singletons, with 25% to 35% in the top ten. The sequenced material came from blood. These TCRs come from a woman between 55 and 75 years old in good health. Each CDR3 is given with its conserved first and last residue. The D gene is left open where the match is weak. Rows give clone size only sometimes, using once, few, many, or a class for an expanded clone.

TGTGCCAGCGGCCTGGGGGGATGGAGTGGCTACACCTTC	CASGLGGWSGYTF	TRBV7-2	NA	TRBJ1-2	NA
TGTGCCAGCAGTTCCCGGGACAGAGGATCCAATCAGCCCCAGCATTTT	CASSSRDRGSNQPQHF	TRBV6-5	NA	TRBJ1-5	TRBD1
TGCAGTGCTAAACAGGGAACCTACGAGCAGTACTTC	CSAKQGTYEQYF	TRBV20-1	NA	TRBJ2-7	NA
TGTGCCAGCAGGGAGACAGTCCGAGAGACCCAGTACTTC	CASRETVRETQYF	TRBV28	once	TRBJ2-5	NA
TGTGCCAGCAGCCAAGATCCGGCGGCCTGGCTCGAGCAGTACTTC	CASSQDPAAWLEQYF	TRBV4-2	once	TRBJ2-7	NA
TGTGCCAGCAGTCACGGGGGGACAAACGAGCAGTACTTC	CASSHGGTNEQYF	TRBV6-6	NA	TRBJ2-7	NA
TGTGCCAGCGAAGGAGGCAGGGGCCCGAACAATCAGCCCCAGCATTTT	CASEGGRGPNNQPQHF	TRBV6-2/TRBV6-3	NA	TRBJ1-5	NA
TGTGCCAGCAGCAGCGGGAGGCCCTCCTACAATGAGCAGTTCTTC	CASSSGRPSYNEQFF	TRBV11-3	NA	TRBJ2-1	TRBD2
TGTGCCAGCAGCCCACACCGGGGGGCTGGGGGTAGCGCCTACGAGCAGTACTTC	CASSPHRGAGGSAYEQYF	TRBV21-1	few	TRBJ2-7	NA
TGCGCCAGCAGCCAAGATAGGTCGACCGATGCAGGCTATGGCTACACCTTC	CASSQDRSTDAGYGYTF	TRBV4-3	few	TRBJ1-2	NA
TGTGCCAGCAGCTTAGATAGCGGGAGGACCTTGATCGGGGAGCTGTTTTTT	CASSLDSGRTLIGELFF	TRBV7-2	NA	TRBJ2-2	TRBD2
TGTGCCACCAGTGTCCGGGGCACCCACAATGAGCAGTTCTTC	CATSVRGTHNEQFF	TRBV24-1	few	TRBJ2-1	NA
TGTGCCAGCAGCCTGGGACTAGCGGGACACCACGAGCAGTACTTC	CASSLGLAGHHEQYF	TRBV7-6	many	TRBJ2-7	TRBD2
TGTGCCAGCAGTAGGGACGGGGTTTCGGTCAATGAGCAGTTCTTC	CASSRDGVSVNEQFF	TRBV6-5	NA	TRBJ2-1	NA
TGCAGTGCTAATAGGGGGGAAGAGACCCAGTTCTTC	CSANRGEETQFF	TRBV20-1	NA	TRBJ2-1	NA
TGCAGTGCTAGAGATCGAGGGAAGGGACTAGCGAGCTACGAGCAGTACTTC	CSARDRGKGLASYEQYF	TRBV20-1	few	TRBJ2-7	TRBD2
TGCGCCAGCAGCTTGAGACTAGCGGGTCCTATCCCCCACAATGAGCAGTTCTTC	CASSLRLAGPIPHNEQFF	TRBV5-1	many	TRBJ2-1	TRBD2
TGTGCCACCAGCAAGGACAGGGATACCTATGGCTACACCTTC	CATSKDRDTYGYTF	TRBV15	NA	TRBJ1-2	TRBD1
TGCAGCGTTGCTCTGGGCGACTCTGGGGCCAACGTCCTGACTTTC	CSVALGDSGANVLTF	TRBV29-1	NA	TRBJ2-6	NA
TGCAGTGCTTCAAAGAGCTCCTACGAGCAGTACTTC	CSASKSSYEQYF	TRBV20-1	NA	TRBJ2-7	NA
TGCAGTGCTCTGGTTGCGGGCAATCAGCCCCAGCATTTT	CSALVAGNQPQHF	TRBV20-1	once	TRBJ1-5	NA
TGTGCCAGCAGTTACATCCCACTGGACGTCTCTGGGGCCAACGTCCTGACTTTC	CASSYIPLDVSGANVLTF	TRBV6-5	NA	TRBJ2-6	NA
TGCAGCGTTGTATGGCAGCCAACCCCCGATACGCAGTATTTT	CSVVWQPTPDTQYF	TRBV29-1	many	TRBJ2-3	NA
TGTGCCAGCAGTGAAGGAGGTAGCGGGAGCGAGACCCAGTACTTC	CASSEGGSGSETQYF	TRBV2	NA	TRBJ2-5	TRBD2
TGTGCCAGCAGCCTCCGCGTGGGAGGACTATTTTACGAGCAGTACTTC	CASSLRVGGLFYEQYF	TRBV7-2	many	TRBJ2-7	NA